The 31 T cell receptor beta chains below were found in one sample sequenced in a study of T cell repertoires in cytomegalovirus infection. Using its own MiXCR run on the reads, TCRdb lists one record per CDR3 protein. The top ten hold 12% of the sample, which has just over 300,000 distinct CDR3 sequences, roughly 15% seen once. The sample taken for sequencing was PBMCs. All receptors come from a human donor in good health (CMV status not recorded). Some clones in this sample may be carry-over from other donors' samples.

V gene TRBV25-1 combines with J gene TRBJ2-2, with 8 nucleotides matching TRBD1. CDR1 is MGHDK, CDR2 SYGVNS, per germline. Trimming cost V 6 bases and J 6 bases; bases outside gene matches: 6. The CDR3 loop spans 14 amino acids. The CDR3 nucleotides read TGTGCCAGCAGGGGGACAGGAAAGGCCGGGGAGCTGTTTTTT. It translates to CASRGTGKAGELFF.

This clonotype was detected ten times or more. The J gene is TRBJ2-3, the V gene TRBV7-8; TRBD2 agrees at 8 bases. The V segment lost 10 bases and the J segment 6 bases; nucleotides outside the gene matches: 21. The CDR3 runs to 17 residues. The germline V gene encodes CDR1 SGHVS and CDR2 FQNEAQ. This chain's CDR3 is CAINNGVESAGEDTQYF. The CDR3 bases are TGTGCCATAAACAATGGGGTAGAGTCAGCGGGGGAGGATACGCAGTATTTT.

This clonotype was seen ten or more times. The V gene is TRBV7-2, the J gene TRBJ1-6; D ambiguous. Germline CDR1 and CDR2: SGHTA and FQGNSA. The CDR3 runs 15 residues. Trimming pared 1 base from V and 4 bases from J, leaving 8 bases between. In nucleotides, the CDR3 is TGTGCCAGCAGCTTAGATCGACCGTATAATTCACCCCTCCACTTT. Encoded protein: CASSLDRPYNSPLHF.

This clonotype was counted a few times. The CDR3 spells CASSYSGPASSHNEQFF. The CDR3, as DNA: TGTGCCAGCAGTTACTCGGGTCCCGCTAGTAGTCACAATGAGCAGTTCTTC. The rearrangement joins TRBV6-5 to TRBJ2-1; unclear D gene. V lost 0 bases and J lost 5, with 17 bases in between. The CDR3 runs 17 residues. In germline, CDR1 is MNHEY, CDR2 SVGAGI.

This clonotype was observed many times. The genes are TRBV7-2 and TRBJ2-2; the match to TRBD2 covers 12 bases. Germline trimming cut 0 bases from V and 1 base from J; bases unmatched to any gene: 3. Germline assignment: CDR1 SGHTA and CDR2 FQGNSA. CDR3 length equals 18 residues. CDR3 coding DNA: TGTGCCAGCAGCTTAGCAGCACTAGCGGGGGGGAACACCGGGGAGCTGTTTTTT. Protein: CASSLAALAGGNTGELFF. Based on the CDR3 plus reference TRBV7-2 and TRBJ2-2, the full variable domain is GAGVSQSPSNKVTEKGKDVELRCDPISGHTALYWYRQSLGQGLEFLIYFQGNSAPDKSGLPSDRFSAERTGGSVSTLTIQRTQQEDSAVYLCASSLAALAGGNTGELFFGEGSRLTVL.

This clonotype was recorded a few times. The chain is built from TRBV28 and TRBJ1-5; a weak D match, TRBD1 (5 bases). V lost 7 bases and J 1 base, leaving 11 bases between the germline ends. The length of the CDR3 is 14 residues. Looked up from germline, CDR1 is MDHEN and CDR2 is SYDVKM. CDR3: CASMQGNSNQPQHF. The CDR3 DNA sequence: TGTGCCAGCATGCAGGGAAACAGCAATCAGCCCCAGCATTTT. The entire variable domain, with the rest obtained from reference TRBV28 and TRBJ1-5, is as follows: DVKVTQSSRYLVKRTGEKVFLECVQDMDHENMFWYRQDPGLGLRLIYFSYDVKMKEKGDIPEGYSVSREKKERFSLILESASTNQTSMYLCASMQGNSNQPQHFGDGTRLSIL.

J is TRBJ2-5 and V is TRBV7-2, with 12 bases lining up with TRBD2. The junction had 8 bases not matched to a gene; V was cut back by 1 base and J by 2 bases. This CDR3 has 18 residues. The germline V gene encodes CDR1 SGHTA and CDR2 FQGNSA. Here the CDR3 DNA reads TGTGCCAGCAGCTTAGATGGACTAGCGGGGTATACTCAAGAGACCCAGTACTTC. It is translated as CASSLDGLAGYTQETQYF.

This clonotype was seen ten or more times. J is TRBJ2-1 and V is TRBV12-3 or TRBV12-4; TRBD2 matches 10 bases. The CDR3 has 15 amino acids. With V trimmed by 8 bases and J by 8 bases, 12 bases remained unmatched. The chain's CDR3 is CASAPAGGPLYEQFF. Written as DNA, the CDR3 is TGTGCCAGCGCCCCAGCGGGGGGGCCTTTGTATGAGCAGTTCTTC.

This clonotype has ten or more counts. The J gene is TRBJ2-7, the V gene TRBV7-6; tentatively, D is TRBD2 (5 bases). The CDR3 extends over 12 amino acids. Trimming pared 0 bases from V and 6 bases from J, leaving 6 bases between. Germline V CDR1 and CDR2: SGHVS, FNYEAQ. The CDR3 spells CASSLAEGEQYF. The CDR3 DNA reads as TGTGCCAGCAGCTTAGCCGAGGGCGAGCAGTACTTC. Looking up the rest from reference TRBV7-6 and TRBJ2-7 gives the full variable domain: GAGVSQSPRYKVTKRGQDVALRCDPISGHVSLYWYRQALGQGPEFLTYFNYEAQQDKSGLPNDRFSAERPEGSISTLTIQRTEQRDSAMYRCASSLAEGEQYFGPGTRLTVT.

This clonotype was recorded at least ten times. The rearrangement links TRBV11-2 to TRBJ1-1, with unresolved D. CDR3 length equals 12 residues. CDR1 and CDR2 (germline): SGHAT, FQNNGV. The ends were cut back, 3 bases at V and 10 bases at J, with 12 bases in the middle. The CDR3 here is CASSLNPARAFF. The CDR3 nucleotides read TGTGCCAGCAGCTTGAATCCGGCGCGAGCTTTCTTT.

This clonotype occurred a few times. The chain links TRBV7-6 to TRBJ2-2; 9 nucleotides agree with TRBD2. The CDR3 sequence is 14 residues long. V lost 8 bases, J lost 3 bases, and 4 bases stayed unmatched. Germline CDR1 and CDR2: SGHVS and FNYEAQ. In DNA, the CDR3 is TGTGCCAGCGGAATAGCGGGAGACACCGGGGAGCTGTTTTTT. Translation: CASGIAGDTGELFF.

This clonotype turned up a few times. The chain links TRBV7-9 to TRBJ2-7; D ambiguous. Germline V gives CDR1 SEHNR, CDR2 FQNEAQ (reference sequence). This CDR3 comprises 13 residues. V was trimmed by 1 base and J by 6 bases, leaving 10 bases between them. CDR3: CASSLGYRPEQYF. The CDR3 bases are TGTGCCAGCAGCTTAGGGTACAGACCCGAGCAGTACTTC. The full variable domain, with the rest looked up from reference TRBV7-9 and TRBJ2-7, is DTGVSQNPRHKITKRGQNVTFRCDPISEHNRLYWYRQTLGQGPEFLTYFQNEAQLEKSRLLSDRFSAERPKGSFSTLEIQRTEQGDSAMYLCASSLGYRPEQYFGPGTRLTVT.

This clonotype was counted ten times or more. The rearrangement uses TRBV7-2 and TRBJ2-7; a possible D gene is TRBD1 (6 bases). The CDR3 is made up of 13 amino acids. The germline V and J ends were trimmed by 5 bases and 3 bases, with 11 bases remaining between them. Germline V CDR1 and CDR2: SGHTA, FQGNSA. CDR3: CASSTRQVYEQYF. The CDR3 DNA reads as TGTGCCAGCAGCACCCGACAGGTCTACGAGCAGTACTTC.

This clonotype appeared a few times. This chain joins TRBV6-5 and TRBJ1-2; D ambiguous. The CDR3 is made up of 13 amino acids. The V gene's germline CDR1 is MNHEY and CDR2 SVGAGI. V was cut by 9 bases and J by 1 base, with 12 bases left in between. The CDR3, as DNA: TGTGCCAGTCGCCCGGGCCGTAACTATGGCTACACCTTC. This translates into CASRPGRNYGYTF.

In its sample, this clonotype was seen many times. This chain uses TRBV7-6 with TRBJ2-3; 7 nucleotides agree with TRBD1. This CDR3 contains 20 residues. V lost 4 bases, J lost 4 bases, and 23 bases stayed unmatched. The germline V gene has CDR1 SGHVS and CDR2 FNYEAQ. This chain's CDR3 is CASSYLGGQGESYSPDTQYF. For the CDR3, the DNA is TGTGCCAGCAGCTACCTGGGCGGGCAGGGGGAAAGCTATTCCCCAGATACGCAGTATTTT. Combining the CDR3 with reference TRBV7-6 and TRBJ2-3 gives the whole variable domain GAGVSQSPRYKVTKRGQDVALRCDPISGHVSLYWYRQALGQGPEFLTYFNYEAQQDKSGLPNDRFSAERPEGSISTLTIQRTEQRDSAMYRCASSYLGGQGESYSPDTQYFGPGTRLTVL.

This clonotype was recorded a few times. The chain carries TRBV10-3 and TRBJ2-5; TRBD2 might be the D (7 bases). CDR1 ENHRY and CDR2 SYGVKD come from the germline V gene. V was clipped by 3 bases and J by 6 bases, with 23 bases between them. The CDR3 loop spans 17 amino acids. The CDR3, as DNA: TGTGCCATCAGTGATTCGCCGTATGGGGGGGCGGAACAGACCCAGTACTTC. This codes for CAISDSPYGGAEQTQYF.

The chain employs TRBV4-3 and TRBJ2-5; D uncertain. This CDR3 is 15 amino acids long. V was pared by 1 base and J by 0 bases, with 9 bases between. From germline, CDR1 is LGHNA and CDR2 YSLEER. The CDR3 loop reads CASSQVHSYQETQYF. DNA for the CDR3: TGCGCCAGCAGCCAAGTGCACAGCTACCAAGAGACCCAGTACTTC.

This clonotype occurred a few times. The gene calls are TRBV2 and TRBJ2-5; D is possibly TRBD1 or TRBD2 (5 bases each). Germline V CDR1 and CDR2: SNHLY, FYNNEI. V was shortened by 7 bases and J by 7 bases, with 13 bases between the two germline ends. The CDR3 extends over 12 amino acids. The CDR3: CASKGTVVTQYF. CDR3 nucleotides: TGTGCCAGCAAAGGGACGGTCGTGACCCAGTACTTC.

This clonotype was recorded once. The chain carries TRBV20-1 and TRBJ1-1; no firm D call. CDR1 and CDR2 from the germline V gene are DFQATT and SNEGSKA (reference sequence). The CDR3 runs 13 residues. V shed 2 bases and J shed 1 base, with 8 bases lying between them. This CDR3 is CSARNWANTEAFF. The CDR3 nucleotides are TGCAGTGCTAGAAATTGGGCGAACACTGAAGCTTTCTTT.

This clonotype was picked up many times. This rearrangement joins TRBV12-3 or TRBV12-4 to TRBJ2-2; 7 nucleotides agree with TRBD2. The CDR3 is 15 residues long. V was pared by 3 bases and J by 5 bases, with 6 bases of the junction left unmatched. The CDR3 region is CASSFGGVVTGELFF. The CDR3 DNA follows: TGTGCCAGCAGTTTTGGGGGGGTGGTGACCGGGGAGCTGTTTTTT.

The CDR3 sequence is CSARDDLEKLFF. The CDR3, as DNA: TGCAGTGCTAGAGATGACCTGGAAAAACTGTTTTTT. J is TRBJ1-4 and V is TRBV20-1; D call uncertain. This CDR3 is 12 amino acids long. Germline lookup yields CDR1 DFQATT and CDR2 SNEGSKA (reference sequence). Between the trimmed V and J ends, which lost 0 bases and 8 bases, there was a span of 7 bases.

This clonotype was observed a handful of times. V usage is TRBV24-1 and J usage is TRBJ2-1; a possible D gene is TRBD2 (5 bases). Germline loops: CDR1 KGHDR, CDR2 SFDVKD. V was cut by 7 bases and J by 5 bases, with 17 bases left in between. CDR3 length equals 15 residues. CDR3: CATSSGVQDHNEQFF. The CDR3 nucleotides read TGTGCCACCAGCTCCGGGGTACAAGATCACAATGAGCAGTTCTTC.

The CDR3 bases are TGTGCCAGTAGTCCTCAAGCTGGGGAAAGGACCCAGTACTTC. It specifies CASSPQAGERTQYF. This chain joins TRBV19 and TRBJ2-5; D is unresolved. CDR1 LNHDA and CDR2 SQIVND come from the germline V gene (reference sequence). The CDR3 totals 14 residues. The V gene lost 5 bases and the J gene lost 7 bases, with 17 bases spanning the gap.

In its sample, this clonotype was seen a few times. J is TRBJ2-2 and V is TRBV11-3, with a possible D match to TRBD1 (5 bases). This CDR3 has 15 amino acids. The ends were cut back, 0 bases at V and 2 bases at J, with 7 bases in the middle. CDR1 SGHNT and CDR2 YENEEA come from the germline V gene. CDR3 loop: CASSLERGNTGELFF. In DNA, the CDR3 is TGTGCCAGCAGCTTAGAAAGGGGTAACACCGGGGAGCTGTTTTTT. The whole variable domain, filled in from reference TRBV11-3 and TRBJ2-2, reads EAGVVQSPRYKIIEKKQPVAFWCNPISGHNTLYWYLQNLGQGPELLIRYENEEAVDDSQLPKDRFSAERLKGVDSTLKIQPAELGDSAVYLCASSLERGNTGELFFGEGSRLTVL.

This clonotype has only a few counts. The chain carries TRBV6-5 and TRBJ1-2; unclear D gene. Between the trimmed V and J ends, which lost 0 bases and 0 bases, there was a span of 8 bases. The CDR3 extends over 15 amino acids. From germline, CDR1 is MNHEY and CDR2 SVGAGI. CDR3 region: CASSYSRTTNYGYTF. In nucleotides, the CDR3 is TGTGCCAGCAGTTACTCCCGGACCACTAACTATGGCTACACCTTC.

This clonotype occurred many times. The rearrangement joins TRBV7-2 to TRBJ2-7; 7 positions agree with TRBD1. The CDR3 has 14 amino acids. Trimming removed 1 base from V and 7 bases from J; junction bases left unmatched: 7. The germline V gene has CDR1 SGHTA and CDR2 FQGNSA. The CDR3 loop is CASSLGQGDYEQYF. The CDR3 nucleotides are TGTGCCAGCAGCTTAGGACAGGGAGACTATGAGCAGTACTTC.

This clonotype was observed many times. This rearrangement joins TRBV7-9 to TRBJ2-2, with TRBD2 matching 9 bases. CDR1 is SEHNR and CDR2 is FQNEAQ in the germline V gene (reference sequence). The CDR3 has 16 residues. V gave up 5 bases and J gave up 3 bases; unmatched junction bases: 7. The CDR3 here is CASSSRTSAYTGELFF. In DNA, the CDR3 is TGTGCCAGCAGCAGTCGGACTAGCGCTTACACCGGGGAGCTGTTTTTT.

Many counts were recorded for this clonotype. The chain uses TRBV4-2 and TRBJ1-1, with TRBD1 matching over 8 bases. The CDR3 loop spans 15 amino acids. V dropped 4 bases and J dropped 1; count of bases not matched to a gene: 5. Germline CDR1 LGHNA, CDR2 YNFKEQ. The CDR3 DNA is TGTGCCAGCAGCCGGGCCGGGACAGGGAACACTGAAGCTTTCTTT. Protein sequence: CASSRAGTGNTEAFF.

In this sample, this clonotype turned up a few times. The chain employs TRBV12-3 or TRBV12-4 and TRBJ1-1; the match to TRBD1 covers 9 bases. V shed 7 bases and J 6 bases; nucleotides not matched to a gene: 12. The CDR3 length is 15 residues. The CDR3 spells CASTLQGAVGSEAFF. CDR3 DNA: TGTGCCAGCACCCTACAGGGGGCGGTGGGTTCTGAAGCTTTCTTT.

The chain joins TRBV7-4 to TRBJ1-4, with D unresolved. Germline loops: CDR1 SGHVT, CDR2 SQSDAQ. CDR3 length: 13 amino acids. V lost 3 bases and J lost 7, with 9 bases in between. The CDR3 loop is CASSFLPTEKLFF. As DNA, the CDR3 is TGTGCCAGCAGCTTCTTGCCGACTGAAAAACTGTTTTTT.

The rearrangement links TRBV9 to TRBJ1-4, with 7 bases identical to TRBD1. The germline gives CDR1 SGDLS, CDR2 YYNGEE. V shed 3 bases and J 8 bases; nucleotides not matched to a gene: 7. This CDR3 comprises 14 residues. The CDR3 spells CASSALEGGEKLFF. In DNA, the CDR3 is TGTGCCAGCAGCGCCCTAGAAGGGGGCGAAAAACTGTTTTTT.